Included here is one T cell receptor beta chain sequence, with context. This entry is derived from a study of blood T cell repertoires in COVID-19. Trimming removed 0 bases from V and 4 bases from J; junction bases left unmatched: 6. The CDR3 is 17 residues long. Germline V gene lookup returns CDR1 SGDLS and CDR2 YYNGEE. The table came from immunoSEQ multiplex PCR; TCRdb's copy has only in-frame clones and leaves some out. Of about 310,000 clones in the sample, nearly 90% were seen once. This receptor was obtained from a woman between 35 and 50 years old with COVID-19, enrolled during active disease. This chain joins TRBV9 and TRBJ2-1; 11 positions agree with TRBD2. The specimen was peripheral blood. CDR3 nucleotide sequence: TGTGCCAGCAGCGTAGTTAGCGGGGGGGCTGGTTACAATGAGCAGTTCTTC. Residues: CASSVVSGGAGYNEQFF.